Presented here are 19 T cell receptor beta chains from one specimen sequenced in a study of shared clonotypes between healthy human individuals (dated by TCRdb to between 2020 and 2021). Libraries were built with the immunoSEQ multiplex PCR assay. TCRdb re-hosts the immuneACCESS table, in-frame sequences only. Its copies lack some clones; in the studies checked, an unresolved V gene accounts for under half of them, and the cause for the rest is not known. The sample profile shows about 1 million clones; around three quarters of them were found once. The biggest ten clones account for more than 0.45% of the sample. Sequencing was done on a sample of memory CD4+ T cells from PBMCs. What this sample's cell subset or site label stands for: CD45RA-negative fraction. These TCRs come from a man aged 18 to 30 in good health. Some clones in this sample may be carry-over from other donors' samples.

This chain connects TRBV19 to TRBJ2-2, with a possible D match to TRBD2 (6 bases). V dropped 7 bases and J dropped 3 bases, with 15 bases sitting between them. Looked up from germline, CDR1 is LNHDA and CDR2 is SQIVND (reference sequence). The CDR3 loop spans 15 amino acids. CDR3 region: CASNGGREYTGELFF. CDR3 coding DNA: TGTGCCAGTAATGGAGGGCGGGAATACACCGGGGAGCTGTTTTTT.

The gene calls are TRBV5-1 and TRBJ1-4; 10 positions agree with TRBD1. The V and J ends lost 3 bases and 7 bases, in that order; junction bases with no gene match: 6. CDR3 length equals 15 residues. Germline V CDR1 and CDR2: SGHRS, YFSETQ. Here the CDR3 DNA reads TGCGCCAGCAGCTGGGGGACAGGGGACTCTGAAAAACTGTTTTTT. Amino acid sequence: CASSWGTGDSEKLFF.

The J gene is TRBJ2-7, the V gene TRBV6-1, with D perhaps TRBD1 (6 bases). The V end was cut by 3 bases, the J end by 0 bases, with 18 bases between. The CDR3 has 17 residues. The germline V gene has CDR1 MNHNS and CDR2 SASEGT. CDR3 protein: CASSDRDRQPFSYEQYF. DNA for the CDR3: TGTGCCAGCAGTGACCGTGACAGGCAACCCTTCTCCTACGAGCAGTACTTC.

In nucleotides, the CDR3 is TGTGCCAGCAGTAACCGACAGGGGAACAATCAGCCCCAGCATTTT. This sequence encodes CASSNRQGNNQPQHF. The chain couples TRBV6-5 to TRBJ1-5; 8 positions match TRBD1. The CDR3 sequence is 15 residues long. The V gene end was trimmed by 5 bases and the J gene end by 3 bases; junction bases not matched to a gene: 6. CDR1 and CDR2 from the germline V gene are MNHEY and SVGAGI.

In this sample, this clone turned up once. Other DNA sequences in the sample encode the same CDR3. The rearrangement uses TRBV9 and TRBJ2-2; 8 bases agree with TRBD2. Germline V CDR1 and CDR2: SGDLS, YYNGEE. V gave up 1 base and J gave up 2 bases; unmatched junction bases: 1. The CDR3 loop spans 15 amino acids. CDR3 loop: CASSVSGGNTGELFF. Here the CDR3 DNA reads TGTGCCAGCAGCGTAAGCGGGGGTAACACCGGGGAGCTGTTTTTT.

J is TRBJ1-5 and V is TRBV29-1; perhaps TRBD1 as D (6 bases). The CDR3 extends over 13 amino acids. Germline CDR1 reads SQVTM; CDR2 reads ANQGSEA. The V gene lost 6 bases and the J gene lost 4 bases, with 13 bases spanning the gap. CDR3 sequence: CSVGGQGNQPQHF. The CDR3 DNA is TGCAGCGTCGGGGGGCAGGGGAATCAGCCCCAGCATTTT.

The rearrangement joins TRBV7-2 to TRBJ2-7; 8 bases agree with TRBD2. The CDR3 extends over 15 amino acids. Germline CDR1 SGHTA, CDR2 FQGNSA. The V and J ends lost 1 base and 6 bases, in that order; junction bases with no gene match: 8. In nucleotides, the CDR3 is TGTGCCAGCAGCTTAGGTGATGAGCGGGAGTCCGAGCAGTACTTC. Encoded protein: CASSLGDERESEQYF.

This clone was detected once. The chain couples TRBV10-3 to TRBJ1-3; D gene uncertain. The CDR3 is 14 residues long. Looked up from germline, CDR1 is ENHRY and CDR2 is SYGVKD. Between the trimmed V and J ends, which lost 3 bases and 0 bases, there was a span of 6 bases. CDR3 nucleotides: TGTGCCATCAGTGACGTGGTCTCTGGAAACACCATATATTTT. As protein: CAISDVVSGNTIYF.

The rearrangement joins TRBV15 to TRBJ2-5, with TRBD2 matching 12 bases. V was pared by 3 bases and J by 2 bases, with 4 bases of the junction left unmatched. The germline CDR1 and CDR2 sequences are LNHNV and YYDKDF (reference sequence). CDR3 length equals 16 residues. CDR3 sequence reads: CATSSAGTSGQETQYF. CDR3 coding DNA: TGTGCCACCAGCAGTGCCGGGACTAGCGGGCAAGAGACCCAGTACTTC.

The rearrangement uses TRBV7-2 and TRBJ2-5; D gene uncertain. The CDR3 loop spans 16 amino acids. Germline CDR1 SGHTA, CDR2 FQGNSA. V lost 0 bases to trimming and J lost 4 bases, with 15 bases between them. The CDR3 bases are TGTGCCAGCAGCTTAGCGGGTACCCCCGAACGAGAGACCCAGTACTTC. Protein sequence: CASSLAGTPERETQYF.

The rearrangement uses TRBV19 and TRBJ1-3, with D unclear. Per the germline V gene, CDR1 is LNHDA and CDR2 is SQIVND (reference sequence). The V end was cut by 5 bases, the J end by 4 bases, with 12 bases between. The CDR3 consists of 14 residues. For the CDR3, the DNA is TGTGCCAGTAGTTCAGGAGGCCTCGGAAACACCATATATTTT. Protein: CASSSGGLGNTIYF.

The CDR3 DNA follows: TGTGCCAGCAGTGACTGGCAAGAGACCCAGTACTTC. It encodes CASSDWQETQYF. The V gene is TRBV2, the J gene TRBJ2-5, with D unresolved. CDR3 length: 12 amino acids. CDR1 and CDR2 from the germline V gene are SNHLY and FYNNEI. V dropped 3 bases and J dropped 2 bases, with 4 bases sitting between them.

The V call is TRBV21-1, the J call TRBJ2-7; TRBD2, the table's D call, was not compared with the DNA. TRBV21-1 is termed a pseudogene. The length of the CDR3 is 14 residues. The CDR3 region has the DNA TGTGCCAGCAGCAAAGGTTCTAGCTCCTACGAGCAGTACTTC. Protein product: CASSKGSSSYEQYF.

The chain couples TRBV7-6 to TRBJ2-1, with D unclear. V was trimmed by 1 base and J by 6 bases, leaving 22 bases between them. The V gene's germline CDR1 is SGHVS and CDR2 FNYEAQ. This CDR3 has 18 amino acids. This CDR3 is CASSLGPLRASESNEQFF. The CDR3 nucleotides read TGTGCCAGCAGCTTAGGCCCCCTTAGGGCTAGTGAGTCCAATGAGCAGTTCTTC.

In its sample, this clone was seen once. This chain joins TRBV5-6 and TRBJ2-7; a possible D gene is TRBD1 (6 bases). Germline loops: CDR1 SGHDT, CDR2 YYEEEE. This CDR3 is 16 amino acids long. Trimming shortened V by 4 bases and J by 3 bases, and 20 bases separated the two germline ends. CDR3 amino acids: CASSTGWQGPIYEQYF. In DNA form, the CDR3 reads TGTGCCAGCAGCACCGGGTGGCAGGGGCCCATCTACGAGCAGTACTTC.

CDR3 nucleotide sequence: TGCGCCAGCAGCCCGGGGACGGTGATTAGCTCCTACGAGCAGTACTTC. Translated: CASSPGTVISSYEQYF. The chain is built from TRBV5-1 and TRBJ2-7; D could derive from TRBD1 or TRBD2 (5 bases each). This CDR3 region has 16 residues. Germline CDR1 SGHRS, CDR2 YFSETQ. Trimming shortened V by 4 bases and J by 0 bases, and 17 bases separated the two germline ends.

CDR3 in amino acids: CASSDEGRPSGSHEQYF. For the CDR3, the DNA is TGTGCCAGCAGTGATGAGGGGCGGCCTAGCGGGTCCCACGAGCAGTACTTC. The V call is TRBV2, the J call TRBJ2-7, with 8 bases identical to TRBD2. The CDR3 runs to 17 residues. V shed 3 bases and J 5 bases; nucleotides not matched to a gene: 15. CDR1 and CDR2 (germline): SNHLY, FYNNEI.

This sequence joins TRBV7-3 and TRBJ2-1, with TRBD1 matching 9 bases. The CDR3 totals 15 residues. Looked up from germline, CDR1 is SGHTA and CDR2 is FQGTGA. Trimming took 4 bases from V and 6 from J; bases not matched to a gene: 7. The DNA of the CDR3 is TGTGCCAGCAGCTCCACGGGACAGGGTTTCAATGAGCAGTTCTTC. It specifies CASSSTGQGFNEQFF.

The CDR3 sequence: CASSVVGGSDQPQHF. The CDR3 region has the DNA TGCGCCAGCAGCGTCGTAGGGGGGAGTGATCAGCCCCAGCATTTT. This sequence joins TRBV5-1 and TRBJ1-5; TRBD1 is a possible D gene (6 bases). This CDR3 comprises 15 residues. Trimming stripped 4 bases from V and 5 bases from J, with 16 bases between. Germline V gives CDR1 SGHRS, CDR2 YFSETQ.